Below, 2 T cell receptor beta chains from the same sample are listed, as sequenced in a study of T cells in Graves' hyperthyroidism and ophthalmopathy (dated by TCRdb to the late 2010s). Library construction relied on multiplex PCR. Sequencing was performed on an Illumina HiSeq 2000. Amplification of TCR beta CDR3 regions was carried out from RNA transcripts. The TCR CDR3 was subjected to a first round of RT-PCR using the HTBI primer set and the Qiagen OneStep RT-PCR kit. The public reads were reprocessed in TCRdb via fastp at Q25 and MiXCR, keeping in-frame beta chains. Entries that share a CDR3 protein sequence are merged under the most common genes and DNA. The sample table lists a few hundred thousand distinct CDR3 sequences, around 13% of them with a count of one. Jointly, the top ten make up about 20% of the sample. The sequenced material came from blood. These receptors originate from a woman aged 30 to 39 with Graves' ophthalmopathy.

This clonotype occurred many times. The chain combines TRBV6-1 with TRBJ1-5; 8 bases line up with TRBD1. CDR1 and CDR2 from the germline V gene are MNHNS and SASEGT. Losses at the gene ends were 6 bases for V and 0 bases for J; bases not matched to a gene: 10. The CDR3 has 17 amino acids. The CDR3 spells CASSRGQGAISNQPQHF. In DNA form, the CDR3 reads TGTGCCAGCAGCAGGGGCCAGGGGGCAATTAGCAATCAGCCCCAGCATTTT.

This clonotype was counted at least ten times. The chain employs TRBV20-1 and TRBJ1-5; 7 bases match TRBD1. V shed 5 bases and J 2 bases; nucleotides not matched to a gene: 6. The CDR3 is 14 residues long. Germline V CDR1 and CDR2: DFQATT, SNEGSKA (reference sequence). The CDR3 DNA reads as TGCAGTGCTGTACAGGGGAAGGGCAATCAGCCCCAGCATTTT. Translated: CSAVQGKGNQPQHF.